Listed below are T cell receptor beta chains from one sample, sequenced in a study of T cells in Graves' hyperthyroidism and ophthalmopathy. TCRdb re-called the multiplex PCR reads with MiXCR, one entry per CDR3 protein. The sample holds about 340,000 distinct CDR3 sequences, under 25% seen once. Specimen: blood. All receptors come from a woman between 50 and 59 years old with Graves' hyperthyroidism. The CDR3 runs from the conserved cysteine through the conserved F or W. The D gene is left open where the match is weak. Some rows have no size entry. The others give once, few or many, or a class for an expanded clone.

TRBJ2-3,few,NA,TRBV10-3,TGTGCCATCAGTGGGGCAGGCCCCACAGATACGCAGTATTTT,CAISGAGPTDTQYF
TRBJ2-1,NA,TRBD2,TRBV29-1,TGCAGCGTCCGAGGCGGGAGTAGCCACAATGAGCAGTTCTTC,CSVRGGSSHNEQFF
TRBJ1-3,NA,TRBD1,TRBV20-1,TGCAGTGCTAGTAGGGACAGTCGACCCTCTGGAAACACCATATATTTT,CSASRDSRPSGNTIYF
TRBJ2-7,many,NA,TRBV2,TGTGCCAGCAGGGGTCGGGACAACTACGAGCAGTACTTC,CASRGRDNYEQYF
TRBJ2-6,NA,NA,TRBV2,TGTGCCAGCAGTGAAGTTAGGGGTTGGGGAAGCTCTGGGGCCAACGTCCTGACTTTC,CASSEVRGWGSSGANVLTF
TRBJ2-2,few,NA,TRBV10-2,TGCGCCAGCAGTGACCCCCGGGACACCGCGAACACCGGGGAGCTGTTTTTT,CASSDPRDTANTGELFF
TRBJ2-7,NA,TRBD2,TRBV29-1,TGCAGCGGGGGTGGTAGCGGGGGGCTCTACGAGCAGTACTTC,CSGGGSGGLYEQYF
TRBJ2-1,many,NA,TRBV5-1,TGCGCCAGCAGCCCCAGAGAACCCTATGAGCAGTTCTTC,CASSPREPYEQFF
TRBJ2-1,NA,NA,TRBV5-1,TGCGCCAGCAGCCCGTATCCCGGGACAAAATTAAACAATGAGCAGTTCTTC,CASSPYPGTKLNNEQFF
TRBJ1-1,many,TRBD1,TRBV28,TGTGCCAGCAGTCAATATTCAGGGGGCGCGAGAGGAACTGAAGCTTTCTTT,CASSQYSGGARGTEAFF
TRBJ2-7,few,TRBD2,TRBV7-2,TGTGCCAGCAGCCCACCTAGCGGGTCCACCTACGAGCAGTACTTC,CASSPPSGSTYEQYF